The next 18 T cell receptor beta chains were all read from a single sample in a study of patients and donors after allogeneic stem cell transplantation. MiXCR was run by TCRdb on the RT-PCR reads, yielding one entry per CDR3 protein. The table records about 960,000 distinct CDR3 sequences, around 17% of them present only once. Material: blood, either unsorted or a sorted T cell fraction (not recorded which). The source is a human donor who was either an allogeneic HSCT recipient or a stem cell or donor lymphocyte infusion donor (not recorded which). It is not recorded whose cells these are; they may come from a transplant donor.

This clonotype appeared a few times. The genes are TRBV3-1 and TRBJ1-6; the match to TRBD1 covers 9 bases. CDR3 size: 15 residues. CDR1 and CDR2 from the germline V gene are LGHDT and YNNKEL (reference sequence). Losses at the gene ends were 2 bases for V and 9 bases for J; bases not matched to a gene: 5. CDR3 DNA sequence: TGTGCCAGCAGCCAACCGGACAGGGGAAGTTCACCCCTCCACTTT. This encodes CASSQPDRGSSPLHF.

Note on this clonotype: Here the CDR3 omits its conserved ending phenylalanine or tryptophan, so a read error is the likely source. The rearrangement links TRBV24-1 to TRBJ1-1; D remains ambiguous. Per germline, CDR1 KGHDR and CDR2 SFDVKD. This CDR3 is built from 14 residues. V lost 5 bases and J 0 bases, leaving 9 bases between the germline ends. The CDR3 coding sequence is TGTGCCACCAGTGCGCTGGATTTGAACACTGAAGCTTTCTTA. It specifies CATSALDLNTEAFL.

This clonotype was picked up many times. The CDR3 DNA reads TGTGCCAGCAGTCCCCGTTGGAGCAACACCGGGGAGCTGTTTTTT. Translated, it gives CASSPRWSNTGELFF. The V call is TRBV12-3 or TRBV12-4, the J call TRBJ2-2; D ambiguous. V was trimmed by 5 bases and J by 2 bases, leaving 12 bases between them. This CDR3 has 15 residues.

This clonotype showed up just a few times. The chain couples TRBV7-2 to TRBJ2-1; TRBD2 matches at 8 bases. There are 16 residues in the CDR3. Germline assignment: CDR1 SGHTA and CDR2 FQGNSA. V lost 2 bases, J lost 6 bases, and 9 bases stayed unmatched. The CDR3 DNA reads TGTGCCAGCAGCTTACCGGGAGGGCCTGGCCCCAATGAGCAGTTCTTC. It codes for CASSLPGGPGPNEQFF.

The CDR3 loop reads CASSWTGVDEQFF. The CDR3 nucleotides read TGTGCCAGCAGTTGGACAGGGGTCGATGAGCAGTTCTTC. V usage is TRBV27 and J usage is TRBJ2-1, with 9 bases that match TRBD1. There are 13 residues in the CDR3. From germline, CDR1 is MNHEY and CDR2 SMNVEV (reference sequence). V lost 4 bases and J lost 8; bases outside the gene matches: 3.

At least ten counts were recorded for this clonotype. This chain links TRBV20-1 with TRBJ2-5; 7 bases map to TRBD2. The CDR3 spans 13 residues. The V gene's germline CDR1 is DFQATT and CDR2 SNEGSKA (reference sequence). V gave up 1 base and J gave up 3 bases; unmatched junction bases: 2. CDR3 amino acids: CSARAGTKETQYF. The CDR3 coding sequence is TGCAGTGCTAGAGCCGGGACTAAAGAGACCCAGTACTTC.

The chain combines TRBV10-3 with TRBJ1-1, with a tentative D call TRBD1 (6 bases). The CDR3 has 14 amino acids. The germline V gene has CDR1 ENHRY and CDR2 SYGVKD. The V end lost 10 bases, the J end lost 1 base, and 16 bases lay between the germline ends. CDR3 nucleotide sequence: TGTGCCACCGGAGGGGGGGCTTCGAACACTGAAGCTTTCTTT. Amino acids: CATGGGASNTEAFF.

This rearrangement joins TRBV6-2 or TRBV6-3 to TRBJ2-7; TRBD1 aligns across 9 bases. With 6 bases clipped from V and 7 bases from J, the junction kept 7 bases outside the gene matches. The CDR3 runs to 13 residues. Germline CDR1 reads MNHEY; CDR2 reads SVGEGT. The CDR3 is CASSQQGAGEQYF. DNA of the CDR3: TGTGCCAGCAGCCAACAGGGGGCTGGAGAGCAGTACTTC.

The sample holds a few counts of this clonotype. The rearrangement uses TRBV5-6 and TRBJ2-1; D is uncertain. The ends were cut back, 4 bases at V and 10 bases at J, with 12 bases in the middle. CDR3 length equals 12 residues. Germline loops: CDR1 SGHDT, CDR2 YYEEEE. CDR3 sequence: CASSVLMIEQFF. The CDR3 region has the DNA TGTGCCAGCAGCGTTTTGATGATCGAGCAGTTCTTC.

V usage is TRBV10-3 and J usage is TRBJ1-1, with D maybe TRBD1 (5 bases). There are 13 residues in the CDR3. V shed 10 bases and J shed 0 bases, with 12 bases lying between them. In germline, CDR1 is ENHRY, CDR2 SYGVKD. The CDR3: CANRGGLNTEAFF. In DNA form, the CDR3 reads TGTGCCAACCGGGGGGGACTGAACACTGAAGCTTTCTTT.

This clonotype was recorded a few times. The chain has TRBV12-3 or TRBV12-4 and TRBJ2-1; D may match TRBD1 or TRBD2 (5 bases each). The CDR3 totals 13 residues. V gave up 6 bases and J gave up 9 bases, with 15 bases separating them. CDR3 nucleotide sequence: TGTGCCAGCAGCGGGACGAGTTGGACTGAGCAGTTCTTC. Its protein is CASSGTSWTEQFF.

This clonotype was observed a single time. The chain employs TRBV20-1 and TRBJ2-1; a weak D match, TRBD2 (5 bases). Looked up from germline, CDR1 is DFQATT and CDR2 is SNEGSKA (reference sequence). The CDR3 has 10 amino acids. V lost 5 bases and J 10 bases, leaving 9 bases between the germline ends. The DNA for the CDR3 is TGCAGTGCTTACAGCGGCGAGCAGTTCTTC. Translating it yields CSAYSGEQFF.

As regards this clonotype: The junction does not match germline at one end; this may be a read error. The chain combines TRBV20-1 with TRBJ2-3, with TRBD2 matching over 13 bases. CDR1 and CDR2 (germline): DFQATT, SNEGSKA (reference sequence). The CDR3 covers 19 residues. Written as DNA, the CDR3 is TGCAATGCTAGAGATGGGAGTAGCGGGACTAGCGGGGCCACAGATACGCAGTATTTT. Protein product: CNARDGSSGTSGATDTQYF.

This clonotype has a count of ten or more. The V and J genes are TRBV12-3 or TRBV12-4 and TRBJ1-1, with no clear D. Trimming stripped 7 bases from V and 3 bases from J, with 12 bases between. The CDR3 extends over 13 amino acids. CDR3 coding DNA: TGTGCCAGCAACGCACAAAAGCACACTGAAGCTTTCTTT. Translated: CASNAQKHTEAFF.

The chain has TRBV7-2 and TRBJ2-6; TRBD1 aligns across 7 bases. This CDR3 region has 17 residues. CDR1 and CDR2 from the germline V gene are SGHTA and FQGNSA. V dropped 1 base and J dropped 4; count of bases not matched to a gene: 7. The CDR3 region has the DNA TGTGCCAGCAGCTTAGTGGGCAGGGGGACCGGGGCCAACGTCCTGACTTTC. Translation gives CASSLVGRGTGANVLTF. The full variable domain, completed using reference TRBV7-2 and TRBJ2-6, is GAGVSQSPSNKVTEKGKDVELRCDPISGHTALYWYRQSLGQGLEFLIYFQGNSAPDKSGLPSDRFSAERTGGSVSTLTIQRTQQEDSAVYLCASSLVGRGTGANVLTFGAGSRLTVL.

In this sample, this clonotype turned up many times. The CDR3 nucleotides read TGCAGTGCTAGAGGCCCCTACGAGCAGTACTTC. Translated: CSARGPYEQYF. The rearrangement uses TRBV20-1 and TRBJ2-7; D remains ambiguous. Germline V CDR1 and CDR2: DFQATT, SNEGSKA (reference sequence). Trimming removed 1 base at V and 2 bases at J, with 3 bases between. The CDR3 is made up of 11 amino acids.

V and J are TRBV11-3 and TRBJ2-1; TRBD2 matches at 9 bases. Germline-derived CDR1 and CDR2 are SGHNT and YENEEA. The CDR3 totals 15 residues. J was trimmed by 6 bases and V by 4 bases; bases with no gene match: 7. The CDR3 reads CASSSRRGGGNEQFF. CDR3 in DNA: TGTGCCAGCAGCTCCAGGCGGGGGGGCGGCAATGAGCAGTTCTTC.

This clonotype was recorded many times. The chain uses TRBV12-3 or TRBV12-4 and TRBJ1-4; 7 bases agree with TRBD1. The V segment lost 7 bases and the J segment 5 bases; nucleotides outside the gene matches: 10. This CDR3 contains 15 residues. The chain's CDR3 is CASKSPDRRNEKLFF. In nucleotides, the CDR3 is TGTGCCAGCAAGTCCCCGGACAGGAGGAATGAAAAACTGTTTTTT.